This is a list of T cell receptor beta chains from one sample in a study of OX40 agonist ivuxolimab in advanced cancers. Using immunoSEQ multiplex PCR, the repertoire was profiled, and TCRdb retains in-frame clones only, with some absent. This sample carries some 20,000 clones, around 87% of them seen once, and the ten largest clones take about a quarter. The material sequenced was CD4+ or CD8+ T cells sorted from blood, taken in a trial of the OX40 agonist ivuxolimab. These receptors were taken from an adult with an advanced solid tumor such as melanoma, head and neck, liver or kidney cancer. CDR3s include the opening cysteine and the closing phenylalanine or tryptophan. A D gene is named only where the DNA matches it firmly. Where a row states a size, it is once, few, many or the class of an expanded clone; other rows omit it.

V gene,D gene,clone size,J gene,CDR3 protein,CDR3 DNA
TRBV6-1,TRBD2,NA,TRBJ2-3,CASSELWSSGAQDTQYF,TGTGCCAGCAGTGAACTCTGGTCTAGCGGTGCCCAGGATACGCAGTATTTT
TRBV11-2,NA,NA,TRBJ2-7,CASSLSQTYEQYF,TGTGCCAGCAGCTTAAGCCAGACTTACGAGCAGTACTTC
TRBV2,NA,NA,TRBJ2-3,CAILQWGLIDTQYF,TGTGCCATCCTCCAGTGGGGGTTGATAGATACGCAGTATTTT
TRBV28,TRBD2,NA,TRBJ2-7,CASSYRLAGWEQYF,TGTGCCAGCAGTTATAGGCTAGCGGGGTGGGAGCAGTACTTC
TRBV6-5,NA,few,TRBJ1-5,CASSPWGRSNQPQHF,TGTGCCAGCAGCCCCTGGGGGAGGAGCAATCAGCCCCAGCATTTT
TRBV9,NA,NA,TRBJ2-3,CASSSTDTQYF,TGTGCCAGCAGCAGCACAGATACGCAGTATTTT
TRBV7-3,TRBD2,NA,TRBJ2-3,CASSLDPWRGGTDTQYF,TGTGCCAGCAGCTTAGATCCATGGCGGGGGGGCACAGATACGCAGTATTTT
TRBV28,NA,NA,TRBJ2-5,CASSPIHRPEETQYF,TGTGCCAGCAGTCCTATTCACCGACCCGAAGAGACCCAGTACTTC
TRBV10-1,NA,once,TRBJ2-1,CASSGKDRPYNEQFF,TGCGCCAGCAGTGGGAAGGACAGACCCTACAATGAGCAGTTCTTC
TRBV11-3,NA,NA,TRBJ2-3,CASSLRRGVSTDTQYF,TGTGCCAGCAGCCTCCGGAGGGGGGTTAGCACAGATACGCAGTATTTT
TRBV4-3,NA,NA,TRBJ2-1,CASSRAHGYNEQFF,TGCGCCAGCAGCCGGGCCCATGGGTACAATGAGCAGTTCTTC
TRBV19,NA,NA,TRBJ1-5,CASNQRSQPQHF,TGTGCCAGTAACCAGCGTAGTCAGCCCCAGCATTTT
TRBV4-2,NA,few,TRBJ1-5,CASSQDPGDFQPQHF,TGTGCCAGCAGCCAAGACCCGGGCGATTTTCAGCCCCAGCATTTT
TRBV5-4,TRBD2,NA,TRBJ2-3,CASSSQFLAGEVSTDTQYF,TGTGCCAGCAGCTCGCAATTTCTAGCGGGGGAAGTTAGCACAGATACGCAGTATTTT
TRBV6-6,TRBD1,NA,TRBJ1-1,CASRWTGGQTEAFF,TGTGCCAGCAGATGGACAGGGGGCCAGACTGAAGCTTTCTTT
TRBV9,TRBD1,NA,TRBJ2-7,CASSEGTASSYEQYF,TGTGCCAGCAGCGAGGGGACAGCGAGCTCCTACGAGCAGTACTTC